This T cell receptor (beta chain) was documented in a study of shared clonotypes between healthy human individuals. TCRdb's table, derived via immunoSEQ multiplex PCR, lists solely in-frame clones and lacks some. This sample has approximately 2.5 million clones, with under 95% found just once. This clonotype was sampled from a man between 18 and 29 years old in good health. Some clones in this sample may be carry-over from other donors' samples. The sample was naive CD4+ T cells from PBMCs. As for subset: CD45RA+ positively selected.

This CDR3 reads CASSDWGKVGEKLFF. The CDR3 DNA reads as TGTGCCAGCAGTGACTGGGGGAAGGTTGGTGAAAAACTGTTTTTT. V gene TRBV25-1 combines with J gene TRBJ1-4, with D maybe TRBD1 (5 bases). The CDR3 runs 15 residues. From germline, CDR1 is MGHDK and CDR2 SYGVNS. The V gene lost 3 bases and the J gene lost 7 bases, with 15 bases spanning the gap.